Listed below are T cell receptor delta chains from one sample, sequenced in a study of gamma-delta T cells after stem cell transplantation. TCRdb repeated clone calling on the RT-PCR reads with CATT. In the table there are 15,000 to 19,000 delta-chain clones, more than 7.5% of which are singletons. The specimen sequenced was gamma-delta T cells. These receptors originate from a human donor. It is not recorded whose cells these are; they may come from a transplant donor. The CDR3 runs from the conserved cysteine through the conserved F or W. A D gene is named only where the DNA matches it firmly.

>TRDD3|TRDV2
CACDTVSLGDTSTQSTDKLIF
>TRDD3|TRDV2
CACDPLLGDTHYKLIF
>NA|TRDV2
CACDTREERSNTDKLIF
>NA|TRDV1
CALGESVLPGGPYTDKLIF
>TRDD3|TRDV2
CACDTVPPTSGGYDYTDKLIF
>NA|TRDV2
CACDKGGGYTDKLIF
>NA|TRDV1
CAIVETCLAEGWMTAKLFF
>NA|TRDV2
CACDTPVISLYPRHLFF
>NA|TRDV2
CACDTIISVVRGDTDKLIF
>TRDD3|TRDV2
CACDTVYGGYLVDYTDKLIF